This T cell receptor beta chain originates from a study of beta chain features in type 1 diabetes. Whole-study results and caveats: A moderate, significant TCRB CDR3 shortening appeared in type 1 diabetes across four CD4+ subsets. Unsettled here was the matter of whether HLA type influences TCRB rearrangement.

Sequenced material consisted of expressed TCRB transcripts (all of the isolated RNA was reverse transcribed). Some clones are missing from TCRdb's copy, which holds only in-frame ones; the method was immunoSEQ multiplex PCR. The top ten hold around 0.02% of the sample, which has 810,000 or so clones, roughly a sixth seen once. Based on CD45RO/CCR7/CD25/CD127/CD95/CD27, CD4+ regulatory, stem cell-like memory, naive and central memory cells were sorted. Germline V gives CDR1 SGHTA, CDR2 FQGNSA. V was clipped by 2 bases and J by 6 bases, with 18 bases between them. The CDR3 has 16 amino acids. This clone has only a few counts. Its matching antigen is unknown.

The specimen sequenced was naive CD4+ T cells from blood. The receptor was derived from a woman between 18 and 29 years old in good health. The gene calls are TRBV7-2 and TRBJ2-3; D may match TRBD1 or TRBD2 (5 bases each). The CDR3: CASSLTRGSRGDTQYF. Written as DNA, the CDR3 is TGTGCCAGCAGCTTAACGAGGGGTTCTAGAGGGGATACGCAGTATTTT.